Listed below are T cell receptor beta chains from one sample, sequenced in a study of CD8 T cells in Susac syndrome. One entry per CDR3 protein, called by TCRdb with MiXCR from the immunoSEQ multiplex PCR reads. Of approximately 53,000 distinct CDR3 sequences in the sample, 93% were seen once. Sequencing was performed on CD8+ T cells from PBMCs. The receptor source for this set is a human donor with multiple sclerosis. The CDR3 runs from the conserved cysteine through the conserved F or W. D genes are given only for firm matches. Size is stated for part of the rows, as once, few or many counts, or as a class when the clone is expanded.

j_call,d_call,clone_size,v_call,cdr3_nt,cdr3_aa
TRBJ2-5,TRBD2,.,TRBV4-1,TGCGCCAGCAGCCAAGTACTAGCGGGGAAAGAGACCCAGTACTTC,CASSQVLAGKETQYF
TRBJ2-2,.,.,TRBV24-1,TGTGCCACCAGTGGGGGCACCGGGGAGCTGTTTTTT,CATSGGTGELFF
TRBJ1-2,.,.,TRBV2,TGTGCCAGCAGTGACAGCCTTACTGAACTATTCAGCTACACCTTC,CASSDSLTELFSYTF
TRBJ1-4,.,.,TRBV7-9,TGTGCCAGCAGCCGCGTATGGGGAGTCGGGGAAAAACTGTTTTTT,CASSRVWGVGEKLFF
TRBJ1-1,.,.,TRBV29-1,TGCAGCGTTGAGATAGGTGCTGAAGCTTTCTTT,CSVEIGAEAFF
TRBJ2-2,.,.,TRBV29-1,TGCAGCGTCATGGGGGGCATCGAGCTGTTTTTT,CSVMGGIELFF
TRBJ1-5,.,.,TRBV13,TGTGCCAGCAGCTTGGCAGGGGAAAGCAATCAGCCCCAGCATTTT,CASSLAGESNQPQHF
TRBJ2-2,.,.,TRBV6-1,TGTGCCAGCAGTGAGAACGGACCTATCTACACCGGGGAGCTGTTTTTT,CASSENGPIYTGELFF
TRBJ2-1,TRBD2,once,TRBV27,TGTGCCAGCAGTTCCCATGTGGGGGGGTACAATGAGCAGTTTTTC,CASSSHVGGYNEQFF
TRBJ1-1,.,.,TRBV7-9,TGTGCCAGCAGCTTAGTAGGGTACGGCACTGAAGCTTTCTTT,CASSLVGYGTEAFF
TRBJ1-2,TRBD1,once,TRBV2,TGTGCCAGCGAGGGACAGACCATCTATGGCTACACCTTC,CASEGQTIYGYTF
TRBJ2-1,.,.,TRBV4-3,TGCGCCAGCAGCCAAGAATTAGACCAGGCAGGGAGCTCCTACAATGAGCAGTTCTTC,CASSQELDQAGSSYNEQFF
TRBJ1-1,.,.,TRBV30,TGTGCCTGGAGTCACAGGCTCGAAGCTTTCTTT,CAWSHRLEAFF
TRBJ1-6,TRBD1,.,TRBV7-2,TGTGCCAGCAGCTTAGTAGGTCAGGGGGCCTATAATTCACCCCTCCACTTT,CASSLVGQGAYNSPLHF
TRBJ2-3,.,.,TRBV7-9,TGTGCCAGCAGCCTCTGGGGAGACTACCACACAGATACGCAGTATTTT,CASSLWGDYHTDTQYF
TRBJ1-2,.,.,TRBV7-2,TGTGCCAGCAGCTGGACAGGCTACACCTTC,CASSWTGYTF
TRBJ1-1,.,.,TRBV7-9,TGTGCCAGCAGCTTTTCAGAGGGGCGGACTGAAGCTTTCTTT,CASSFSEGRTEAFF
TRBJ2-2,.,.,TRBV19,TGTGCCAGTAGTACTTACACCGGGGAGCTGTTTTTT,CASSTYTGELFF
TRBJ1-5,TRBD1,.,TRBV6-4,TGTGCCACCGAGGACAGGGCCCAGCATTTT,CATEDRAQHF
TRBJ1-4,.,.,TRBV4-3,TGCGCCAGTACCCCTGACGGGACAACTAATGAAAAACTGTTTTTT,CASTPDGTTNEKLFF
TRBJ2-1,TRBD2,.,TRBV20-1,TGCAGTGCTAGGGCGGCGGGGGGGCCTTTGTATGAGCAGTTCTTC,CSARAAGGPLYEQFF
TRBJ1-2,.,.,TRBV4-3,TGCGCCAGCAGCCAGAACACGGAAGAGCACTATGGCTACACCTTC,CASSQNTEEHYGYTF
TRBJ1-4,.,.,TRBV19,TGTGCCAGTATAGGCCACGCCCGAAGATCTAATGAAAAACTGTTTTTT,CASIGHARRSNEKLFF
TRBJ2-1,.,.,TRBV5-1,TGCGCCAGCACCCCCTGGTGGGGAACGAGCAATGAGCAGTTCTTC,CASTPWWGTSNEQFF
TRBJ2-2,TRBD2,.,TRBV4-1,TGCGCCAGCAGTCCCCTAGGCGGGGGGGCTGACACCGGGGAGCTGTTTTTT,CASSPLGGGADTGELFF
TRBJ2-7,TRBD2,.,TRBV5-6,TGTGCCAGCATCTGGAGCGGGGGGTTTTACGAGCAGTACTTC,CASIWSGGFYEQYF
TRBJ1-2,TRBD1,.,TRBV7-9,TGTGCCAGCAGCTTCGACAGGGGAGGCTACACCTTC,CASSFDRGGYTF
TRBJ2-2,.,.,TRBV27,TGTGCCAGCAGTCTTGGGACAAAGCTCACCGGGGAGCTGTTTTTT,CASSLGTKLTGELFF
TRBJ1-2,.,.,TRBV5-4,TGTGCCAGCAGTTGGGACCAACCCGCCGGCTACACCTTC,CASSWDQPAGYTF
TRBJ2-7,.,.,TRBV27,TGTGCCAGCAGCCGGGAAGGAGCCTACGAGCAGTACTTC,CASSREGAYEQYF
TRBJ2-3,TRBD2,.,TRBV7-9,TGTGCCAGCAGCTTCGACCTTCACCGGGGGGAAACAGATACGCAGTATTTT,CASSFDLHRGETDTQYF
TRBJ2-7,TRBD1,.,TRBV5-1,TGCGCCAGCAAATTAGGACAGGGGGTCGACGAGCAGTACTTC,CASKLGQGVDEQYF
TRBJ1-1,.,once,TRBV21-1,TGTGCCAGCAGCACATCGAACACTGAAGCTTTCTTT,CASSTSNTEAFF
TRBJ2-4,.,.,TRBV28,TGTGCCAGCAGTTTCTCACGAGGCATTCAGTACTTC,CASSFSRGIQYF
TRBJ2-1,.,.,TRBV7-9,TGTGCCAGCAGCTGGAGCGGGTTTAAGCAGTTCTTC,CASSWSGFKQFF
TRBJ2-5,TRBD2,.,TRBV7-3,TGTGCCAGCAGCTCGGCCGGGGGGAGGAAGGAGACCCAGTACTTC,CASSSAGGRKETQYF
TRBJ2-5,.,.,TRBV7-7,TGTGCTAGCAACTTGGTGGTAGCTGAGACCCAGTACTTC,CASNLVVAETQYF
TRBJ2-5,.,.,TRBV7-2,TGTGCCAGCAGCCCAGGGTGGGACCGCCACCCCAAGACCCAGTACTTC,CASSPGWDRHPKTQYF
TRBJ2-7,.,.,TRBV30,TGTGCCTGGACCGGGGACCCGAACGGCTACTACGAGCAGTACTTC,CAWTGDPNGYYEQYF
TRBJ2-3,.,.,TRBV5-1,TGCGCCAGCAGCTTGGAAGGCTCTAACACAGATACGCAGTATTTT,CASSLEGSNTDTQYF
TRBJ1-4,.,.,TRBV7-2,TGTGCCAGCAGCTTGCGGGATACCCCCGAAAAACTGTTTTTT,CASSLRDTPEKLFF